This passage covers 29 T cell receptor beta chains from one sample sequenced in a study of pediatric ulcerative colitis. Clones were read by immunoSEQ multiplex PCR, and TCRdb kept only the in-frame ones, dropping some. The data contain approximately 60,000 clones, roughly 90% of them singletons. The source material was blood. The receptors originated from a boy aged 5 to 17 with severe ulcerative colitis.

This clone was detected a few times. The chain combines TRBV19 with TRBJ2-7, with a possible D match to TRBD2 (6 bases). Trimming pared 8 bases from V and 0 bases from J, leaving 14 bases between. CDR1 LNHDA and CDR2 SQIVND come from the germline V gene (reference sequence). This CDR3 contains 14 residues. CDR3 in amino acids: CASSPSESSYEQYF. The CDR3 DNA reads as TGTGCCAGTTCCCCTAGCGAGAGCTCCTACGAGCAGTACTTC.

This chain uses TRBV11-3 with TRBJ1-1; TRBD1 aligns across 7 bases. Germline assignment: CDR1 SGHNT and CDR2 YENEEA. CDR3 length: 14 residues. Losses at the gene ends were 5 bases for V and 0 bases for J; bases not matched to a gene: 3. The CDR3: CASSPGTVNTEAFF. The CDR3 region has the DNA TGTGCCAGCAGCCCCGGGACAGTGAACACTGAAGCTTTCTTT.

This clone was seen only a few times. V is TRBV29-1 and J is TRBJ2-3, with D perhaps TRBD2 (6 bases). The CDR3 runs 13 residues. V was pared by 4 bases and J by 4 bases, with 12 bases between. Per germline, CDR1 SQVTM and CDR2 ANQGSEA. CDR3 protein: CSVAQGLPDTQYF. CDR3 coding DNA: TGCAGCGTTGCCCAAGGACTACCAGATACGCAGTATTTT.

This clone was seen only a few times. The rearrangement uses TRBV10-3 and TRBJ1-2; D might be TRBD1 (5 bases). The V gene lost 6 bases and the J gene lost 0 bases, with 14 bases spanning the gap. The germline V gene encodes CDR1 ENHRY and CDR2 SYGVKD. This CDR3 is built from 15 residues. The CDR3 loop is CAIRGQGATNYGYTF. In DNA, the CDR3 is TGTGCCATCAGGGGGCAGGGCGCTACTAACTATGGCTACACCTTC.

The chain joins TRBV25-1 to TRBJ1-2; TRBD1 is a possible D gene (6 bases). V dropped 3 bases and J dropped 5 bases, with 22 bases sitting between them. The CDR3 extends over 17 amino acids. Germline CDR1 MGHDK, CDR2 SYGVNS. The chain's CDR3 is CASSDSTWQGLEYGYTF. CDR3 bases: TGTGCCAGCAGTGATTCCACGTGGCAGGGGCTGGAATATGGCTACACCTTC.

This chain joins TRBV5-1 and TRBJ2-7; 7 bases match TRBD2. Germline CDR1 reads SGHRS; CDR2 reads YFSETQ. The trim removed 4 bases at V and 4 bases at J, leaving 11 bases unmatched. The CDR3 loop spans 15 amino acids. Here the CDR3 reads CASSPDGTTAYEQYF. CDR3 DNA sequence: TGCGCCAGCAGCCCGGACGGGACTACCGCTTACGAGCAGTACTTC.

The chain links TRBV19 to TRBJ1-2, with a possible D match to TRBD1 (5 bases). The CDR3 runs 15 residues. V dropped 1 base and J dropped 0 bases, with 9 bases sitting between them. Germline V gene data show CDR1 as LNHDA and CDR2 as SQIVND (reference sequence). The CDR3 nucleotides are TGTGCCAGTAGTATAGCCCCGACAGCTAACTATGGCTACACCTTC. As protein: CASSIAPTANYGYTF.

This chain joins TRBV11-2 and TRBJ1-5; D uncertain. This CDR3 is 15 amino acids long. Per the germline V gene, CDR1 is SGHAT and CDR2 is FQNNGV. V gave up 0 bases and J gave up 3 bases, with 9 bases separating them. CDR3 in amino acids: CASSLEGGFNQPQHF. For the CDR3, the DNA is TGTGCCAGCAGCTTAGAGGGAGGTTTCAATCAGCCCCAGCATTTT.

The chain recombines TRBV4-3 with TRBJ2-1; weak D call: TRBD2 (7 bases). The germline gives CDR1 LGHNA, CDR2 YSLEER. The CDR3 length is 16 residues. V was cut by 0 bases and J by 6 bases, with 15 bases left in between. In DNA, the CDR3 is TGCGCCAGCAGCCAAGAAAGGGGGACGGGAGGCAATGAGCAGTTCTTC. The encoded protein is CASSQERGTGGNEQFF.

The V gene is TRBV2, the J gene TRBJ2-5; 11 bases are shared with TRBD1. Germline V gene data show CDR1 as SNHLY and CDR2 as FYNNEI. The trim removed 5 bases at V and 4 bases at J, leaving 9 bases unmatched. The CDR3 has 16 residues. In nucleotides, the CDR3 is TGTGCCAGCAGTAGTCGGGACAGGGGGATTGGAGAGACCCAGTACTTC. This encodes CASSSRDRGIGETQYF.

This chain joins TRBV10-3 and TRBJ2-7; 9 bases are a match to TRBD1. Germline loops: CDR1 ENHRY, CDR2 SYGVKD. The J segment lost 7 bases and the V segment lost 0 bases, leaving 7 bases of the junction unmatched. CDR3 length equals 15 residues. The CDR3 loop reads CAISESQQGAREQYF. CDR3 DNA: TGTGCCATCAGTGAGTCCCAACAGGGGGCTCGTGAGCAGTACTTC.

V usage is TRBV29-1 and J usage is TRBJ2-2; no reliable D call. The germline V and J ends were trimmed by 4 bases and 1 base, with 7 bases remaining between them. Germline V gene data show CDR1 as SQVTM and CDR2 as ANQGSEA. The length of the CDR3 is 13 residues. In DNA, the CDR3 is TGCAGCGTTGCGGCAGGGAACACCGGGGAGCTGTTTTTT. Protein sequence: CSVAAGNTGELFF.

The V call is TRBV7-8, the J call TRBJ2-7, with D perhaps TRBD2 (6 bases). The germline V gene has CDR1 SGHVS and CDR2 FQNEAQ. This CDR3 region has 13 residues. Between the trimmed V and J ends, which lost 4 bases and 3 bases, there was a span of 10 bases. CDR3 sequence (DNA): TGTGCCAGCAGCTCGGGACTGAACTACGAGCAGTACTTC. As protein: CASSSGLNYEQYF.

The genes are TRBV9 and TRBJ2-3; D gene uncertain. The CDR3 runs 15 residues. Germline CDR1 and CDR2: SGDLS and YYNGEE. Trimming cost V 0 bases and J 4 bases, with 12 bases left between them. CDR3 nucleotide sequence: TGTGCCAGCAGCGTAGCTCCCGCCCGGGCAGATACGCAGTATTTT. Protein: CASSVAPARADTQYF.

This chain uses TRBV4-1 with TRBJ2-2, with 9 bases lining up with TRBD2. The V segment lost 7 bases and the J segment 6 bases; nucleotides outside the gene matches: 12. The length of the CDR3 is 16 residues. The germline gives CDR1 MGHRA, CDR2 YSYEKL. CDR3 sequence (DNA): TGCGCCAGCACCGACCCCAGGAGCGGGAGGCCCGGGGAGCTGTTTTTT. It translates to CASTDPRSGRPGELFF.

This clone is judged medium-sized. The chain employs TRBV7-2 and TRBJ1-3; D is unresolved. Trimming removed 8 bases at V and 0 bases at J, with 5 bases between. The CDR3 totals 12 residues. Germline loops: CDR1 SGHTA, CDR2 FQGNSA. The CDR3 spells CASQRSGNTIYF. In DNA form, the CDR3 reads TGTGCCAGCCAACGCTCTGGAAACACCATATATTTT. Full variable domain (missing parts from reference TRBV7-2 and TRBJ1-3): GAGVSQSPSNKVTEKGKDVELRCDPISGHTALYWYRQSLGQGLEFLIYFQGNSAPDKSGLPSDRFSAERTGGSVSTLTIQRTQQEDSAVYLCASQRSGNTIYFGEGSWLTVV.

The rearrangement joins TRBV10-3 to TRBJ2-6; D might be TRBD1 or TRBD2, each matching 5 bases. Germline assignment: CDR1 ENHRY and CDR2 SYGVKD. The V end was cut by 11 bases, the J end by 0 bases, with 14 bases between. The CDR3 has 15 residues. For the CDR3, the DNA is TGTGCCGCAATCCGGGACGGCTCTGGGGCCAACGTCCTGACTTTC. Amino acid sequence: CAAIRDGSGANVLTF.

This chain links TRBV29-1 with TRBJ1-2; D may be TRBD1 (6 bases). CDR1 is SQVTM, CDR2 ANQGSEA, per germline. V lost 8 bases and J 8 bases, leaving 18 bases between the germline ends. This CDR3 is 12 amino acids long. CDR3 bases: TGCAGCACATACCGGGGGGCAGAGGGCTACACCTTC. Amino acids: CSTYRGAEGYTF.

The chain recombines TRBV4-3 with TRBJ1-1; D call uncertain. Trimming took 0 bases from V and 4 from J, leaving 18 bases between them. CDR1 is LGHNA and CDR2 is YSLEER in the germline V gene. This CDR3 has 17 amino acids. The CDR3 protein is CASSQERLDLEGTEAFF. The CDR3 DNA reads as TGCGCCAGCAGCCAAGAACGGCTTGATTTGGAGGGCACTGAAGCTTTCTTT.

The genes are TRBV29-1 and TRBJ2-7; possibly TRBD2 for D (6 bases). This CDR3 has 16 amino acids. The V gene lost 0 bases and the J gene lost 2 bases, with 17 bases spanning the gap. The germline gives CDR1 SQVTM, CDR2 ANQGSEA. The CDR3 DNA reads TGCAGCGTTGAAGAGGGCGGGGATACCCTAACCTACGAGCAGTACTTC. This sequence encodes CSVEEGGDTLTYEQYF.

This chain connects TRBV6-6 to TRBJ1-2; D unclear. The CDR3 contains 13 residues. Germline assignment: CDR1 MNHNY and CDR2 SVGAGI (reference sequence). Trimming stripped 6 bases from V and 1 base from J, with 9 bases between. The CDR3 spells CASRATVNYGYTF. DNA of the CDR3: TGTGCCAGCAGGGCTACAGTTAACTATGGCTACACCTTC.

The V call is TRBV4-2, the J call TRBJ2-1, with 9 bases identical to TRBD2. The V gene end was trimmed by 0 bases and the J gene end by 7 bases; junction bases not matched to a gene: 7. Germline values: CDR1 LGHNA, CDR2 YNFKEQ. This CDR3 region has 16 residues. CDR3 in DNA: TGTGCCAGCAGCCAAGATTTGGCGGGAGGGGGGAATGAGCAGTTCTTC. Its translation: CASSQDLAGGGNEQFF.

This clone was seen just once. V gene TRBV7-6 combines with J gene TRBJ2-2; the D is unclear. This CDR3 comprises 16 residues. CDR1 is SGHVS, CDR2 FNYEAQ, per germline. Trimming removed 1 base from V and 6 bases from J, with 15 bases in between. CDR3 in amino acids: CASSLVVISPPGELFF. The CDR3, as DNA: TGTGCCAGCAGCTTAGTAGTGATTAGCCCGCCCGGGGAGCTGTTTTTT.

The chain couples TRBV6-1 to TRBJ1-4; 9 bases align to TRBD1. The CDR3 is 16 residues long. V shed 3 bases, J shed 7 bases, and the junction held 9 bases outside the gene matches. CDR1 is MNHNS and CDR2 is SASEGT in the germline V gene. The chain's CDR3 is CASSEGKETGGEKLFF. The CDR3 coding sequence is TGTGCCAGCAGTGAGGGGAAAGAGACAGGGGGTGAAAAACTGTTTTTT.

V is TRBV30 and J is TRBJ2-7; 13 bases agree with TRBD2. CDR3 length equals 14 residues. V shed 3 bases and J 2 bases; nucleotides not matched to a gene: 1. Germline CDR1 GTSNPN, CDR2 SVGIG (reference sequence). The CDR3 loop reads CAWSGTSGAYEQYF. In DNA, the CDR3 is TGTGCCTGGAGCGGGACTAGCGGGGCCTACGAGCAGTACTTC.

V usage is TRBV7-2 and J usage is TRBJ2-2, with TRBD2 matching over 12 bases. V gave up 4 bases and J gave up 3 bases; unmatched junction bases: 3. The germline V gene encodes CDR1 SGHTA and CDR2 FQGNSA. The CDR3 is 16 amino acids. CDR3 residues: CASSSGLAGYTGELFF. In nucleotides, the CDR3 is TGTGCCAGCAGCTCCGGACTAGCGGGGTACACCGGGGAGCTGTTTTTT. Complete variable domain (other parts from reference TRBV7-2 and TRBJ2-2): GAGVSQSPSNKVTEKGKDVELRCDPISGHTALYWYRQSLGQGLEFLIYFQGNSAPDKSGLPSDRFSAERTGGSVSTLTIQRTQQEDSAVYLCASSSGLAGYTGELFFGEGSRLTVL.

The V and J genes are TRBV7-8 and TRBJ2-7, with TRBD1 matching 7 bases. Losses at the gene ends were 1 base for V and 6 bases for J; bases not matched to a gene: 6. CDR1 SGHVS and CDR2 FQNEAQ come from the germline V gene. The CDR3 spans 14 residues. The CDR3 here is CASSLDDRVTEQYF. The CDR3 DNA is TGTGCCAGCAGCTTAGACGACAGGGTAACCGAGCAGTACTTC. The whole variable domain, filled in from reference TRBV7-8 and TRBJ2-7, reads GAGVSQSPRYKVAKRGQDVALRCDPISGHVSLFWYQQALGQGPEFLTYFQNEAQLDKSGLPSDRFFAERPEGSVSTLKIQRTQQEDSAVYLCASSLDDRVTEQYFGPGTRLTVT.

V usage is TRBV5-1 and J usage is TRBJ2-7, with 8 positions matching TRBD2. The CDR3 runs to 18 residues. Germline V gene data show CDR1 as SGHRS and CDR2 as YFSETQ. V dropped 4 bases and J dropped 3; count of bases not matched to a gene: 18. The CDR3 sequence: CASSGGTSWHLWFYEQYF. CDR3 DNA: TGCGCCAGCAGCGGCGGGACTAGTTGGCACCTCTGGTTCTACGAGCAGTACTTC.

V gene TRBV5-8 combines with J gene TRBJ1-2; unclear D gene. Trimming shortened V by 5 bases and J by 3 bases, and 17 bases separated the two germline ends. The germline V gene encodes CDR1 SGHTS and CDR2 YDEGEE. There are 15 residues in the CDR3. The CDR3 DNA sequence: TGTGCCAGCAGGCGAGGTCCGGGTCTCGACTATGGCTACACCTTC. Translating it yields CASRRGPGLDYGYTF.